One and the same sample provided the 24 T cell receptor beta chains below, sequenced in a study of tumor-infiltrating lymphocytes in localized non-small cell lung cancer. This table comes from immunoSEQ multiplex PCR, and its TCRdb copy is limited to in-frame clones, with some not included. This table holds about 12,000 clones, roughly 80% found once. Sample: uninvolved lung tissue not adjacent to the tumor. The source is a human donor with non-small cell lung cancer.

This clone was seen just once. This chain connects TRBV29-1 to TRBJ2-1, with unresolved D. The CDR3 sequence is 13 residues long. CDR1 is SQVTM and CDR2 is ANQGSEA in the germline V gene. The V end was cut by 7 bases, the J end by 0 bases, with 10 bases between. CDR3: CSGRQASYNEQFF. Written as DNA, the CDR3 is TGCAGCGGAAGGCAGGCCTCCTACAATGAGCAGTTCTTC.

The chain links TRBV2 to TRBJ1-2; 8 nucleotides line up with TRBD1. This CDR3 is built from 14 residues. CDR1 and CDR2 (germline): SNHLY, FYNNEI. V lost 3 bases and J lost 8; bases outside the gene matches: 8. The CDR3 loop reads CASSEFGQGLGYTF. DNA for the CDR3: TGTGCCAGCAGTGAGTTCGGACAGGGTTTGGGCTACACCTTC.

The V gene is TRBV11-2, the J gene TRBJ2-1, with 11 bases that match TRBD2. This CDR3 is built from 14 residues. V lost 3 bases and J lost 6; bases outside the gene matches: 1. Germline V gives CDR1 SGHAT, CDR2 FQNNGV. The CDR3 bases are TGTGCCAGCAGCTTGACTAGCGGGGCCAATGAGCAGTTCTTC. Its protein product is CASSLTSGANEQFF.

This clone is deemed medium-sized (0.01 to 0.1%). CDR3 DNA sequence: TGTGCCAGCAGCGCGGATCCGCAAGAGACCCAGTACTTC. It encodes CASSADPQETQYF. The chain is built from TRBV7-3 and TRBJ2-5; D is undetermined. There are 13 residues in the CDR3. V lost 5 bases, J lost 2 bases, and 9 bases lay in between. Germline assignment: CDR1 SGHTA and CDR2 FQGTGA.

V gene TRBV2 combines with J gene TRBJ2-1; D might be TRBD1 (5 bases). The CDR3 totals 14 residues. Germline CDR1 SNHLY, CDR2 FYNNEI. The V gene lost 2 bases and the J gene lost 6 bases, with 11 bases spanning the gap. CDR3 sequence reads: CASSEWGSTNEQFF. The CDR3 region has the DNA TGTGCCAGCAGTGAATGGGGCAGTACCAATGAGCAGTTCTTC.

This clone was recorded only once. This chain links TRBV19 with TRBJ1-1; 8 bases align to TRBD1. V lost 6 bases to trimming and J lost 1 base; unmatched junction nucleotides: 7. The length of the CDR3 is 15 residues. The germline V gene has CDR1 LNHDA and CDR2 SQIVND (reference sequence). The CDR3 sequence: CASRTQGARNTEAFF. The CDR3 region has the DNA TGTGCCAGTAGGACGCAGGGGGCGAGGAACACTGAAGCTTTCTTT.

This chain joins TRBV5-4 and TRBJ1-2; D might be TRBD1 (5 bases). CDR1 is SGHNT and CDR2 is YYREEE in the germline V gene (reference sequence). With 0 bases removed from V and 3 bases from J, the gap between germline ends came to 15 bases. The CDR3 has 16 amino acids. In DNA form, the CDR3 reads TGTGCCAGCAGCTTGGTTAGCCAGGGAAGATACTATGGCTACACCTTC. Protein sequence: CASSLVSQGRYYGYTF.

The genes are TRBV5-1 and TRBJ2-2, with TRBD1 matching over 8 bases. With V trimmed by 4 bases and J by 3 bases, 5 bases remained unmatched. CDR3 size: 15 residues. Germline values: CDR1 SGHRS, CDR2 YFSETQ. In DNA, the CDR3 is TGCGCCAGCAGCAAGACAGGGGTGGACACCGGGGAGCTGTTTTTT. Encoded protein: CASSKTGVDTGELFF. Based on the CDR3 plus reference TRBV5-1 and TRBJ2-2, the full variable domain is KAGVTQTPRYLIKTRGQQVTLSCSPISGHRSVSWYQQTPGQGLQFLFEYFSETQRNKGNFPGRFSGRQFSNSRSEMNVSTLELGDSALYLCASSKTGVDTGELFFGEGSRLTVL.

This clone was detected only a few times. This chain joins TRBV10-3 and TRBJ2-5, with 7 positions matching TRBD2. The CDR3 runs 14 residues. Germline lookup yields CDR1 ENHRY and CDR2 SYGVKD. With 2 bases clipped from V and 4 bases from J, the junction kept 4 bases outside the gene matches. CDR3 in amino acids: CAISERGEVETQYF. The DNA of the CDR3 is TGTGCCATCAGTGAGCGGGGGGAGGTAGAGACCCAGTACTTC.

CDR3 region: CASRMNAGAGENEKLFF. The CDR3 DNA sequence: TGTGCCAGCAGGATGAACGCTGGGGCGGGGGAAAATGAAAAACTGTTTTTT. The J gene is TRBJ1-4, the V gene TRBV7-9; weak D call: TRBD1 (5 bases). This CDR3 is built from 17 residues. Germline V lookup: CDR1 SEHNR, CDR2 FQNEAQ (reference sequence). Trimming removed 6 bases at V and 5 bases at J, with 22 bases between.

This sequence joins TRBV18 and TRBJ1-2; D is ambiguous. V was clipped by 0 bases and J by 2 bases, with 10 bases between them. Germline loops: CDR1 KGHSH, CDR2 LQKENI. This CDR3 is 15 amino acids long. In nucleotides, the CDR3 is TGTGCCAGCTCACCACCGGTATCGGAGAACTATGGCTACACCTTC. This codes for CASSPPVSENYGYTF.

The chain has TRBV29-1 and TRBJ1-1; TRBD1 matches at 9 bases. The CDR3 runs to 15 residues. J was trimmed by 6 bases and V by 7 bases; bases with no gene match: 15. In germline, CDR1 is SQVTM, CDR2 ANQGSEA. The CDR3 sequence is CSACLDPGQGSEAFF. The CDR3 nucleotides are TGCAGCGCTTGCTTAGATCCGGGACAGGGATCTGAAGCTTTCTTT.

Worth noting for this clone: Other DNA sequences in this specimen translate into the identical CDR3. The genes are TRBV9 and TRBJ2-2; D is unclear. This CDR3 is built from 13 residues. Germline assignment: CDR1 SGDLS and CDR2 YYNGEE. Trimming stripped 0 bases from V and 4 bases from J, with 4 bases between. CDR3 region: CASSVGVTGELFF. DNA of the CDR3: TGTGCCAGCAGCGTAGGCGTCACCGGGGAGCTGTTTTTT.

This chain links TRBV5-6 with TRBJ1-2, with a weak D call TRBD1 (5 bases). V was shortened by 0 bases and J by 8 bases, with 14 bases between the two germline ends. The CDR3 has 14 residues. Germline CDR1 and CDR2: SGHDT and YYEEEE. The CDR3 nucleotides are TGTGCCAGCAGCTTGGGGGCTAGAGGGGACGGCTACACCTTC. This sequence encodes CASSLGARGDGYTF.

The chain has TRBV11-1 and TRBJ2-1; D might be TRBD2 (7 bases). V lost 0 bases and J 2 bases, leaving 8 bases between the germline ends. This CDR3 spans 15 amino acids. Germline V gene data show CDR1 as SGHAT and CDR2 as FQDESV (reference sequence). The CDR3 here is CASSLAGGPYNEQFF. CDR3 coding DNA: TGTGCCAGCAGCTTAGCGGGGGGGCCCTACAATGAGCAGTTCTTC.

The chain uses TRBV6-6 and TRBJ1-5; 8 nucleotides match TRBD1. After removal of 2 bases from V and 9 bases from J, the junction contained 6 bases not matched to a gene. The germline V gene has CDR1 MNHNY and CDR2 SVGAGI (reference sequence). The CDR3 extends over 14 amino acids. As DNA, the CDR3 is TGTGCCAGCAGTTACCCGGACAGGGAAGGGCCCCAGCATTTT. It is translated as CASSYPDREGPQHF.

The genes are TRBV2 and TRBJ2-7; 9 positions agree with TRBD2. The CDR3 has 14 residues. V shed 0 bases, J shed 6 bases, and the junction held 3 bases outside the gene matches. The germline CDR1 and CDR2 sequences are SNHLY and FYNNEI. The CDR3 sequence: CASSEASGGTEQYF. CDR3 DNA sequence: TGTGCCAGCAGTGAAGCTAGCGGGGGAACCGAGCAGTACTTC.

The chain has TRBV29-1 and TRBJ2-1; D possibly corresponds to TRBD2 (6 bases). The CDR3 loop spans 13 amino acids. V was cut by 6 bases and J by 5 bases, with 14 bases left in between. Germline V CDR1 and CDR2: SQVTM, ANQGSEA. CDR3 protein: CSVFGGVNNEQFF. As DNA, the CDR3 is TGCAGCGTGTTCGGCGGGGTCAACAATGAGCAGTTCTTC.

This clone counts as medium-sized. The chain couples TRBV2 to TRBJ1-1; D may be TRBD1 (6 bases). Germline CDR1 reads SNHLY; CDR2 reads FYNNEI. V was trimmed by 8 bases and J by 0 bases, leaving 13 bases between them. The length of the CDR3 is 14 residues. The DNA of the CDR3 is TGTGCCAGCGGCAGACAGGAGATGAACACTGAAGCTTTCTTT. Translation gives CASGRQEMNTEAFF.

Comment on this clone: Relative to the germline gene, one junction end is altered; a read error may explain this. This chain uses TRBV2 with TRBJ1-2, with a possible D match to TRBD1 (6 bases). The germline V gene has CDR1 SNHLY and CDR2 FYNNEI. The CDR3 totals 9 residues. DNA for the CDR3: TGTGCCAGCAAGGGGGACCCCCGCTTC. It yields the protein CASKGDPRF.

The chain combines TRBV20-1 with TRBJ1-4; tentatively, D is TRBD1 (5 bases). The germline V gene encodes CDR1 DFQATT and CDR2 SNEGSKA (reference sequence). V lost 2 bases and J lost 13, with 11 bases in between. CDR3 length: 11 residues. The CDR3 region has the DNA TGCAGTGCTAGAAGGGGAGGCGGACTGTTTTTT. Translated: CSARRGGGLFF.

J is TRBJ2-5 and V is TRBV7-2; perhaps TRBD2 as D (6 bases). V shed 1 base and J shed 4 bases, with 13 bases lying between them. Germline V gives CDR1 SGHTA, CDR2 FQGNSA. This CDR3 has 15 residues. The CDR3 DNA is TGTGCCAGCAGCTTAGTTTCCCGGCGGGGAGAGACCCAGTACTTC. The encoded protein is CASSLVSRRGETQYF.

This clone has a single count. The chain has TRBV5-1 and TRBJ2-3, with TRBD2 matching over 7 bases. J lost 4 bases, V lost 0 bases, and 8 bases had no gene match. Germline-derived CDR1 and CDR2 are SGHRS and YFSETQ. This CDR3 has 16 amino acids. CDR3 DNA: TGCGCCAGCAGCTTGGAGGTGGGGGGGTCGTCAGATACGCAGTATTTT. Amino acids: CASSLEVGGSSDTQYF.

The J gene is TRBJ2-2, the V gene TRBV19; D gene uncertain. Germline V lookup: CDR1 LNHDA, CDR2 SQIVND (reference sequence). The CDR3 totals 15 residues. V was shortened by 5 bases and J by 1 base, with 11 bases between the two germline ends. The CDR3 nucleotides are TGTGCCAGTAGTCCGTGGGCAGGGAACACCGGGGAGCTGTTTTTT. This codes for CASSPWAGNTGELFF.